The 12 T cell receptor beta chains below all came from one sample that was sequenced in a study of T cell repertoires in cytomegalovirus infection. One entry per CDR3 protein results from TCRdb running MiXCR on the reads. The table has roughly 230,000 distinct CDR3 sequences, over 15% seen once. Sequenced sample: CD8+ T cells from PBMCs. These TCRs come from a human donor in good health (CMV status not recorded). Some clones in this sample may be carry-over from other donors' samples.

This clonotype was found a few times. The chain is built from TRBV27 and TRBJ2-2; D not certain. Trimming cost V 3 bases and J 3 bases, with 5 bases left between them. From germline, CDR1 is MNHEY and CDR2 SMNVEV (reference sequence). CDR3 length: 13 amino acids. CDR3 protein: CASSFGDTGELFF. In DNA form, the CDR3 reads TGTGCCAGCAGTTTCGGTGACACCGGGGAGCTGTTTTTT.

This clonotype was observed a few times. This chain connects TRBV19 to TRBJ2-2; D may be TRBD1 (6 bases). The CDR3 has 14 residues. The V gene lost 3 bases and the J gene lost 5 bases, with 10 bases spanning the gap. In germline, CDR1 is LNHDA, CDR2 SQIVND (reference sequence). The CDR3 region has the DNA TGTGCCAGTAGTATCTGGACAGAAACCGGGGAGCTGTTTTTT. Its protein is CASSIWTETGELFF.

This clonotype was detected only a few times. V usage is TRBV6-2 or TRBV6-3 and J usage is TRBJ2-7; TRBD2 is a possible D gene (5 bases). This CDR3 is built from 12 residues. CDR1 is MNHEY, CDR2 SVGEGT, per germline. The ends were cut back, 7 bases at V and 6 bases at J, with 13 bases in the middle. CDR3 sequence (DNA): TGTGCCAGCACCCGGGGAGCTATCGAGCAGTACTTC. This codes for CASTRGAIEQYF.

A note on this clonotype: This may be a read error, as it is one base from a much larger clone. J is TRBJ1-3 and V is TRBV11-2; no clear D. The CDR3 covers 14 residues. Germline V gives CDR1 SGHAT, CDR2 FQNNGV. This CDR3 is CANSSRLGGNTIYF. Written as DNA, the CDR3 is TGTGCCAACAGCTCTCGTCTAGGAGGAAACACCATATATTTT.

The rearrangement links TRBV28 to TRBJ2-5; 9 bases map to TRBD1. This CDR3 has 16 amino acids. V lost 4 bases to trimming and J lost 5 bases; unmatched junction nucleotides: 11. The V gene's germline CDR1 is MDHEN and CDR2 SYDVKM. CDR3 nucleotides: TGTGCCAGCAGTTCCTTGGACAGGGGCCTAGTCGAGACCCAGTACTTC. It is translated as CASSSLDRGLVETQYF.

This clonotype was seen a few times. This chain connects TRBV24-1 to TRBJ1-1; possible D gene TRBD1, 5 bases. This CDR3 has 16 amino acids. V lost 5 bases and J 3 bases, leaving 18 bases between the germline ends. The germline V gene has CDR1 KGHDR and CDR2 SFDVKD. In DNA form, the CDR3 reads TGTGCCACCAGTGCCGGGACCGGGGCTTTTGACACTGAAGCTTTCTTT. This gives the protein CATSAGTGAFDTEAFF.

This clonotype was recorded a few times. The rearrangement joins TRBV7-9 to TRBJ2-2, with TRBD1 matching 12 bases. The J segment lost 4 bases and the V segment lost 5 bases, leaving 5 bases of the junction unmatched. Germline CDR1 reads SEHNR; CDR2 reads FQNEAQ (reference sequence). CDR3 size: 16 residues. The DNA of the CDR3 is TGTGCCAGCAGCCTAGGGACAGGGGGCAGCACCGGGGAGCTGTTTTTT. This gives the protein CASSLGTGGSTGELFF.

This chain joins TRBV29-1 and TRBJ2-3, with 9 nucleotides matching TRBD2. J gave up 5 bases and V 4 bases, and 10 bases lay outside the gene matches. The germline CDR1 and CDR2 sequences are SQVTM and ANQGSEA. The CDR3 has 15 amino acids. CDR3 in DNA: TGCAGCGTTGTTACGCGGGGGGGCATGTTAGATACGCAGTATTTT. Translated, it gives CSVVTRGGMLDTQYF.

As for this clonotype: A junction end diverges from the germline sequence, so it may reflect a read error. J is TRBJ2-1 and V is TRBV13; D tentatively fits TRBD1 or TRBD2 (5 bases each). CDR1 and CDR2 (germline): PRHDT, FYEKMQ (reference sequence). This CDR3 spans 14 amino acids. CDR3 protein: CASTLRLRGHEQFF. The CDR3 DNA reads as TGTGCCAGCACCTTAAGGCTACGGGGCCATGAGCAGTTCTTC.

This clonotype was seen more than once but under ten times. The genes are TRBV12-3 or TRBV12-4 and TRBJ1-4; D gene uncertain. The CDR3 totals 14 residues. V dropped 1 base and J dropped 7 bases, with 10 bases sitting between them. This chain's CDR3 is CASSLGGISEKLFF. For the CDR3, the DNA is TGTGCCAGCAGTTTAGGGGGAATAAGTGAAAAACTGTTTTTT.

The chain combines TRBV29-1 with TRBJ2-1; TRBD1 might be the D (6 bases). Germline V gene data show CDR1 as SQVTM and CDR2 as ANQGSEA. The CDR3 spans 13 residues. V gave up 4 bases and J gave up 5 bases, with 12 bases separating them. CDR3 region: CSVARGHDNEQFF. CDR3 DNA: TGCAGCGTTGCCAGGGGTCACGACAATGAGCAGTTCTTC.

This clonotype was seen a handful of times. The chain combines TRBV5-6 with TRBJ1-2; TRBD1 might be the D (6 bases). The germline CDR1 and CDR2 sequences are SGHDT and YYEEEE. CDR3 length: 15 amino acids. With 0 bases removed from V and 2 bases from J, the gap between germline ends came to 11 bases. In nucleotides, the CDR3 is TGTGCCAGCAGCTTGGGGACAGCGGGCAACTATGGCTACACCTTC. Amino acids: CASSLGTAGNYGYTF.